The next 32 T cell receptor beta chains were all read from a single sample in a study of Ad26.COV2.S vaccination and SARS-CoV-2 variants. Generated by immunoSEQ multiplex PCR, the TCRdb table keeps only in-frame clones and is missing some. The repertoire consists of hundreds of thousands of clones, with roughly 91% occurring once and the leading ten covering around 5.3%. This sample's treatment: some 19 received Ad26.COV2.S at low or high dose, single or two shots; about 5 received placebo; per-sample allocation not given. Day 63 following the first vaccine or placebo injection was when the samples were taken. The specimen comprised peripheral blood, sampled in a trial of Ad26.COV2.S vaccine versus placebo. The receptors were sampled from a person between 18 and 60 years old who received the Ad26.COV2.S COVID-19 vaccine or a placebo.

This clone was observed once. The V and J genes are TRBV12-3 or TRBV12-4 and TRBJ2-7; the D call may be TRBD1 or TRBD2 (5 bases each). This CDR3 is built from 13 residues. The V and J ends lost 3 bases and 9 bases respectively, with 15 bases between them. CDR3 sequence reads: CASSLGPSDRQYF. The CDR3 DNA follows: TGTGCCAGCAGTTTGGGACCGTCGGACCGGCAGTACTTC.

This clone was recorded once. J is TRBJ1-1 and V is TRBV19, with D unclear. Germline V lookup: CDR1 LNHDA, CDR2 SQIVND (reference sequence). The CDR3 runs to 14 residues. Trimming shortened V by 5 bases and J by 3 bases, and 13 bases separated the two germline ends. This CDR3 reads CASSDWGSYTEAFF. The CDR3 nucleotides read TGTGCCAGTAGTGACTGGGGTTCTTACACTGAAGCTTTCTTT.

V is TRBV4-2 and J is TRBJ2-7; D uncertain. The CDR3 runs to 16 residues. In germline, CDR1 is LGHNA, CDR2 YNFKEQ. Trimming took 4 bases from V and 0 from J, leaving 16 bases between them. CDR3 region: CASSPSWQALSYEQYF. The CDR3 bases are TGTGCCAGCAGCCCATCCTGGCAGGCCCTCTCCTACGAGCAGTACTTC.

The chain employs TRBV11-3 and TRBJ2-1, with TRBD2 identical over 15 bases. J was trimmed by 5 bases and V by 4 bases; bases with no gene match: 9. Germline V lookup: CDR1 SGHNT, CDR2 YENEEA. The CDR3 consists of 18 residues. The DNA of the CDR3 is TGTGCCAGCAGCTCGAAGGGACTAGCGGGAGGAGGTGACAATGAGCAGTTCTTC. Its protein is CASSSKGLAGGGDNEQFF.

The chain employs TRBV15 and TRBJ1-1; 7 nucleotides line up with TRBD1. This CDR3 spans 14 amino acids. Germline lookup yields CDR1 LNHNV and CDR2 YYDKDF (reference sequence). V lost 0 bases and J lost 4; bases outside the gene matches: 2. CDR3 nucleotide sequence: TGTGCCACCAGCAGAGACCCAGGGGGCACTGAAGCTTTCTTT. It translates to CATSRDPGGTEAFF. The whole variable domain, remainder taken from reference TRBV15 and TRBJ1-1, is DAMVIQNPRYQVTQFGKPVTLSCSQTLNHNVMYWYQQKSSQAPKLLFHYYDKDFNNEADTPDNFQSRRPNTSFCFLDIRSPGLGDTAMYLCATSRDPGGTEAFFGQGTRLTVV.

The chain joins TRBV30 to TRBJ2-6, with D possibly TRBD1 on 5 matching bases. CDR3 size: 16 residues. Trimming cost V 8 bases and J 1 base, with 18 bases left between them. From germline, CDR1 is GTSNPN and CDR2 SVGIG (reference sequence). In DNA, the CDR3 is TGTGCCGTTGAACAGGCGTCGATTTCTGGGGCCAACGTCCTGACTTTC. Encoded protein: CAVEQASISGANVLTF.

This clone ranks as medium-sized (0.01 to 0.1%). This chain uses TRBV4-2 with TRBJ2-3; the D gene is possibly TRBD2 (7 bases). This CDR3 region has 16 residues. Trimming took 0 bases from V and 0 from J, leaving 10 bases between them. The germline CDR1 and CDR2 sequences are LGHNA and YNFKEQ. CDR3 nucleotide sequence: TGTGCCAGCAGCCAAGACAGGGGAGGGAGCACAGATACGCAGTATTTT. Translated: CASSQDRGGSTDTQYF.

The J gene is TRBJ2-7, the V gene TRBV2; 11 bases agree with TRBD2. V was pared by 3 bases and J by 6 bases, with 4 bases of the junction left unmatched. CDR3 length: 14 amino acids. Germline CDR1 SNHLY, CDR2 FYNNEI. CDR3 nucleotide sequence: TGTGCCAGCAGTGATAGCGGGAGGGCCACCGAGCAGTACTTC. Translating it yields CASSDSGRATEQYF.

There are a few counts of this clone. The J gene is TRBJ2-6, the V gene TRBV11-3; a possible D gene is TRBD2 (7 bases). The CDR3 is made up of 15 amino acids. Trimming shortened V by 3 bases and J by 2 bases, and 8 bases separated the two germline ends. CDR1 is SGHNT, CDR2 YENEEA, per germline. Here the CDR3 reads CASSLGGPGANVLTF. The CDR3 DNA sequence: TGTGCCAGCAGCTTGGGGGGGCCTGGGGCCAACGTCCTGACTTTC.

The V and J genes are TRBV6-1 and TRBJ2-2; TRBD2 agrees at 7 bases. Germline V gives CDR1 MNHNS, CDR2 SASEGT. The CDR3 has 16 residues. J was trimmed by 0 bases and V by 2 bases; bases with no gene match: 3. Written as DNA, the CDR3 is TGTGCCAGCAGTGAAAGGGGAGGGTCGAACACCGGGGAGCTGTTTTTT. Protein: CASSERGGSNTGELFF.

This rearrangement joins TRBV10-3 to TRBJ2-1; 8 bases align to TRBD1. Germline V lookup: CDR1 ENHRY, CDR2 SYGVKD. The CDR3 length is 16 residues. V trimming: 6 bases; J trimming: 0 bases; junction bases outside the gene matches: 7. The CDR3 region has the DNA TGTGCCATCAGCGACAGGGGTACAAGCTCCTACAATGAGCAGTTCTTC. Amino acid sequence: CAISDRGTSSYNEQFF.

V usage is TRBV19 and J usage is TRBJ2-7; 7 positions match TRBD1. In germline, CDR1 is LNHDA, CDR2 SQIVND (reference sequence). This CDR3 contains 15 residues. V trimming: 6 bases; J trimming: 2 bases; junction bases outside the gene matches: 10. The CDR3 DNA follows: TGTGCCAGTAGCGACCCCGGGACAGTCCCCTACGAGCAGTACTTC. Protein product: CASSDPGTVPYEQYF.

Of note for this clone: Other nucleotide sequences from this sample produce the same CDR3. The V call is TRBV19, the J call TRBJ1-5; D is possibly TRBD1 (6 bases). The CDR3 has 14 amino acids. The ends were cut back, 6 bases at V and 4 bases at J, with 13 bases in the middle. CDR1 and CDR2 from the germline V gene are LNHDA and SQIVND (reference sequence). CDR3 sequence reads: CASSPTGGNQPQHF. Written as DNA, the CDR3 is TGTGCCAGTAGCCCGACAGGAGGGAATCAGCCCCAGCATTTT.

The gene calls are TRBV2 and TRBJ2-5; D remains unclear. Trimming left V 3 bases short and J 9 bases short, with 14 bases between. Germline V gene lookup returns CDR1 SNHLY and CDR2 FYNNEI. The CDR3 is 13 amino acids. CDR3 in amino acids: CASSEFESAAQYF. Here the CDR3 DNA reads TGTGCCAGCAGTGAGTTTGAGTCCGCCGCCCAGTACTTC.

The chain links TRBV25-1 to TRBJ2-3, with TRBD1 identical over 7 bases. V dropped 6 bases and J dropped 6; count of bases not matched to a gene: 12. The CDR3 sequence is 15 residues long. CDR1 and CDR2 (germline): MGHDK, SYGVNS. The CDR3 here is CASRAGTATMDTQYF. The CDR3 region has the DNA TGTGCCAGCAGAGCCGGGACAGCAACAATGGATACGCAGTATTTT.

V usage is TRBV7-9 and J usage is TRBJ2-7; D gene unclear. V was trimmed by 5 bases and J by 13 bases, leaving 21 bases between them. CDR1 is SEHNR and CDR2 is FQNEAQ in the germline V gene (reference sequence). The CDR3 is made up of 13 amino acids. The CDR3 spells CASSGSTHTSFYF. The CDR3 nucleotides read TGTGCCAGCAGCGGATCGACACACACCTCTTTCTACTTC.

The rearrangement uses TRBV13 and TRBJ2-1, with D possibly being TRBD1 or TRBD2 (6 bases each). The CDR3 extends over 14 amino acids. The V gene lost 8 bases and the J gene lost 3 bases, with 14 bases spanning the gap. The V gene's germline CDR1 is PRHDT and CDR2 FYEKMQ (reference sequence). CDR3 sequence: CASSGQRVYNEQFF. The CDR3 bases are TGTGCCAGCTCCGGACAGCGGGTCTACAATGAGCAGTTCTTC. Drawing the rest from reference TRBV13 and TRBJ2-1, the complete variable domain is AAGVIQSPRHLIKEKRETATLKCYPIPRHDTVYWYQQGPGQDPQFLISFYEKMQSDKGSIPDRFSAQQFSDYHSELNMSSLELGDSALYFCASSGQRVYNEQFFGPGTRLTVL.

The CDR3 region is CASSISTGVWSPLHF. CDR3 DNA sequence: TGTGCCAGTAGTATAAGCACAGGGGTTTGGTCACCCCTCCACTTT. This sequence joins TRBV19 and TRBJ1-6; 7 bases fit TRBD1. Germline CDR1 reads LNHDA; CDR2 reads SQIVND (reference sequence). The CDR3 covers 15 residues. V shed 2 bases and J 10 bases; nucleotides not matched to a gene: 8. The full variable domain, rest sourced from reference TRBV19 and TRBJ1-6, is DGGITQSPKYLFRKEGQNVTLSCEQNLNHDAMYWYRQDPGQGLRLIYYSQIVNDFQKGDIAEGYSVSREKKESFPLTVTSAQKNPTAFYLCASSISTGVWSPLHFGNGTRLTVT.

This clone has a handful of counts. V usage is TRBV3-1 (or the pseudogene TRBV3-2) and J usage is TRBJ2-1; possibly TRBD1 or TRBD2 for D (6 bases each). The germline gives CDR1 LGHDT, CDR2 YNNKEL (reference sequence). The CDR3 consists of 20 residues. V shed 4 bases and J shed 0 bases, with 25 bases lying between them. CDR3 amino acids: CASSLVRGAGRRSSYNEQFF. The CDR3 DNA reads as TGTGCCAGCAGCCTGGTTAGGGGGGCTGGACGACGAAGCTCCTACAATGAGCAGTTCTTC.

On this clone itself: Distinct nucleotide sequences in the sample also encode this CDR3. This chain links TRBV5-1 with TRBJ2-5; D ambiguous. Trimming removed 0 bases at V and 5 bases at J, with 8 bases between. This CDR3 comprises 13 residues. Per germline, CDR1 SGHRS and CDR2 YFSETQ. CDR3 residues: CASSLGGGETQYF. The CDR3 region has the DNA TGCGCCAGCAGCTTGGGAGGTGGTGAGACCCAGTACTTC.

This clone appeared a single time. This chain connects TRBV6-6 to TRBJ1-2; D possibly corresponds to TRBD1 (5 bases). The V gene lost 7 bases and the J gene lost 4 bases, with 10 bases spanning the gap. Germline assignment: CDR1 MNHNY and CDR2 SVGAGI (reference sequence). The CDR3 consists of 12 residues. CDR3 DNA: TGTGCCAGCACTGAGGGACGCTATGGCTACACCTTC. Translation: CASTEGRYGYTF.

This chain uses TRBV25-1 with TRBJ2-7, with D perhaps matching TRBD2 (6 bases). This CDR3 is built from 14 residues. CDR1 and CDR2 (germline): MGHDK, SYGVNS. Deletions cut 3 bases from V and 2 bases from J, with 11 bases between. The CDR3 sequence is CASSEAGPAYEQYF. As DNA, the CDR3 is TGTGCCAGCAGTGAGGCGGGACCGGCCTACGAGCAGTACTTC.

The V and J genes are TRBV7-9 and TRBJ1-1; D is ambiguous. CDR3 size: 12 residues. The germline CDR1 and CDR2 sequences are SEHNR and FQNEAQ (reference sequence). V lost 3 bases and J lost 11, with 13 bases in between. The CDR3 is CASSFLSERAFF. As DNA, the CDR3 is TGTGCCAGCAGCTTCCTGTCTGAACGGGCTTTCTTT.

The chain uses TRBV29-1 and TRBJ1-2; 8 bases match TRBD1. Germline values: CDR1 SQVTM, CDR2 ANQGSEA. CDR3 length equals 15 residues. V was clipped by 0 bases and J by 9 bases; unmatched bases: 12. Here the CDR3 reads CSVEEEVVDRGSYTF. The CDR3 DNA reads TGCAGCGTTGAAGAGGAAGTGGTTGACAGGGGAAGCTACACCTTC. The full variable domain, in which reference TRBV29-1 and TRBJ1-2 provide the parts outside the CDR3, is SAVISQKPSRDICQRGTSLTIQCQVDSQVTMMFWYRQQPGQSLTLIATANQGSEATYESGFVIDKFPISRPNLTFSTLTVSNMSPEDSSIYLCSVEEEVVDRGSYTFGSGTRLTVV.

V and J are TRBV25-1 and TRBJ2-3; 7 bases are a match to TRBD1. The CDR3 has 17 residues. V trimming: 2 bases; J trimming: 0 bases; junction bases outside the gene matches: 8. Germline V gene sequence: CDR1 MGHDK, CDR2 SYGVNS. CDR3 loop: CASSEQFGTVSTDTQYF. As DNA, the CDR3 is TGTGCCAGCAGTGAACAGTTCGGGACAGTTAGCACAGATACGCAGTATTTT.

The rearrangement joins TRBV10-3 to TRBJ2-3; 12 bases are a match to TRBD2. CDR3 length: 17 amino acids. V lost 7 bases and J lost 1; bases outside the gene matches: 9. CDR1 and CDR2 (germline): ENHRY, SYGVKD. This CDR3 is CAINPTRLAGGTDTQYF. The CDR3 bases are TGTGCCATCAACCCCACCAGACTAGCGGGGGGCACAGATACGCAGTATTTT.

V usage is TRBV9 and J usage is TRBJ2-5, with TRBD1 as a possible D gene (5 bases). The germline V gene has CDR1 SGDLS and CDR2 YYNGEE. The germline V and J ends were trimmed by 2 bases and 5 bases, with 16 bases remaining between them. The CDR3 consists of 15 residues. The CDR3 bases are TGTGCCAGCAGCGTTAAAGCAGGGCTCTGGGAGACCCAGTACTTC. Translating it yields CASSVKAGLWETQYF. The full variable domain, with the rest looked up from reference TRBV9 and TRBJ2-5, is DSGVTQTPKHLITATGQRVTLRCSPRSGDLSVYWYQQSLDQGLQFLIQYYNGEERAKGNILERFSAQQFPDLHSELNLSSLELGDSALYFCASSVKAGLWETQYFGPGTRLLVL.

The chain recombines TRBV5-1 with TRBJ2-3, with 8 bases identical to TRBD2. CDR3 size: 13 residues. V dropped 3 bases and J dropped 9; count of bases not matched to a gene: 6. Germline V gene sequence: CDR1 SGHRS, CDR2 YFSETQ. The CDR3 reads CASSSPLAGTQYF. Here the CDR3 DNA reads TGCGCCAGCAGCTCACCCTTAGCGGGAACGCAGTATTTT.

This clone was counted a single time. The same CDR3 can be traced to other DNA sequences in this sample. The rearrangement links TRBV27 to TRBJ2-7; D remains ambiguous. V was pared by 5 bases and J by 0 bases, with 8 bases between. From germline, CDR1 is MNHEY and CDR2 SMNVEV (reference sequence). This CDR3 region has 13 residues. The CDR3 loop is CASSPTSSYEQYF. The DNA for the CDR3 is TGTGCCAGCAGTCCAACGAGCTCCTACGAGCAGTACTTC.

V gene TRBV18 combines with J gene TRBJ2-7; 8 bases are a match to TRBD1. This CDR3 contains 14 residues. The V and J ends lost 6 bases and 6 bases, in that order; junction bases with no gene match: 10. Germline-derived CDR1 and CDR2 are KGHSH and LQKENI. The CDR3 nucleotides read TGTGCCAGCTCTTCGACAGGGGATGTGGGCGAGCAGTACTTC. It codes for CASSSTGDVGEQYF.

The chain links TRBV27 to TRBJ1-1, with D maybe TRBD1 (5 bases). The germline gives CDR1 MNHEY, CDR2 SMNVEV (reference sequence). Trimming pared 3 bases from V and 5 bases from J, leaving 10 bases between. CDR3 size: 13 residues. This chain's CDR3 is CASSFTGRTEAFF. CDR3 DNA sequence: TGTGCCAGCAGTTTTACGGGACGTACTGAAGCTTTCTTT.

The CDR3 spells CASSLSSGDSYNEQFF. CDR3 DNA: TGTGCCAGCAGTTTATCCAGCGGGGACTCCTACAATGAGCAGTTCTTC. This chain uses TRBV27 with TRBJ2-1; 7 bases match TRBD2. CDR1 is MNHEY and CDR2 is SMNVEV in the germline V gene (reference sequence). The ends lost 0 bases at V and 0 bases at J; junction bases unmatched: 2. The CDR3 totals 16 residues.